The 30 T cell receptor beta chains presented below share a single source sample, sequenced in a study of T cells and Merkel cell carcinoma outcomes. The data were produced by immunoSEQ multiplex PCR, yet TCRdb's version contains in-frame clones alone and is incomplete. The sample shows fewer than 20,000 clones, about 90% of them seen only once. Material: tumor tissue from Merkel cell carcinoma. These receptors were obtained from a human donor with Merkel cell carcinoma.

The chain recombines TRBV5-1 with TRBJ2-3; tentatively, D is TRBD1 or TRBD2 (6 bases each). The CDR3 loop spans 14 amino acids. V shed 4 bases and J shed 1 base, with 10 bases lying between them. CDR1 is SGHRS, CDR2 YFSETQ, per germline. For the CDR3, the DNA is TGCGCCAGCAGCCCCGGGGGCCGCACAGATACGCAGTATTTT. It yields the protein CASSPGGRTDTQYF. Combining the CDR3 with reference TRBV5-1 and TRBJ2-3 gives the whole variable domain KAGVTQTPRYLIKTRGQQVTLSCSPISGHRSVSWYQQTPGQGLQFLFEYFSETQRNKGNFPGRFSGRQFSNSRSEMNVSTLELGDSALYLCASSPGGRTDTQYFGPGTRLTVL.

The chain joins TRBV2 to TRBJ2-3, with 9 bases fitting TRBD1. The CDR3 consists of 15 residues. Germline V CDR1 and CDR2: SNHLY, FYNNEI. Losses at the gene ends were 0 bases for V and 15 bases for J; bases not matched to a gene: 13. The CDR3 loop is CASSEAPPGQGTAYF. The CDR3 DNA follows: TGTGCCAGCAGTGAAGCACCTCCGGGACAGGGTACAGCATATTTT.

J is TRBJ1-5 and V is TRBV4-1, with D unclear. V lost 0 bases and J lost 1, with 7 bases in between. The CDR3 is 15 residues long. From germline, CDR1 is MGHRA and CDR2 YSYEKL. CDR3 protein: CASSQEGASNQPQHF. In nucleotides, the CDR3 is TGCGCCAGCAGCCAAGAAGGCGCAAGCAATCAGCCCCAGCATTTT.

V gene TRBV7-9 combines with J gene TRBJ2-1; D is possibly TRBD1 (6 bases). Germline CDR1 reads SEHNR; CDR2 reads FQNEAQ (reference sequence). V dropped 4 bases and J dropped 2 bases, with 12 bases sitting between them. The CDR3 loop spans 15 amino acids. The CDR3 spells CASSSTGFAYNEQFF. The CDR3 DNA reads TGTGCCAGCAGCTCAACAGGGTTTGCCTACAATGAGCAGTTCTTC.

The gene calls are TRBV6-5 and TRBJ2-2; 7 bases are shared with TRBD1. J gave up 5 bases and V 0 bases, and 0 bases lay outside the gene matches. CDR3 length equals 14 residues. Germline V gene data show CDR1 as MNHEY and CDR2 as SVGAGI. The CDR3 sequence: CASSYSTGTGELFF. The CDR3 region has the DNA TGTGCCAGCAGTTACTCGACAGGGACCGGGGAGCTGTTTTTT.

As to this clone: One end of the junction fails to match germline, which may point to a read error. The chain has TRBV29-1 and TRBJ1-1, with 8 bases identical to TRBD1. The CDR3 runs 12 residues. Germline-derived CDR1 and CDR2 are SQVTM and ANQGSEA. CDR3 sequence: CSIDRGGTEAFF. The CDR3 nucleotides read TGCAGCATTGACAGGGGCGGCACTGAAGCTTTCTTT.

The V and J genes are TRBV7-8 and TRBJ2-4, with D perhaps TRBD2 (5 bases). Germline CDR1 is SGHVS and CDR2 is FQNEAQ. CDR3 size: 14 residues. Trimming pared 5 bases from V and 11 bases from J, leaving 19 bases between. CDR3 residues: CASSTHAPGSVQYF. In DNA, the CDR3 is TGTGCCAGCAGCACTCACGCTCCGGGGTCGGTTCAGTACTTC.

The genes are TRBV5-1 and TRBJ1-1, with D maybe TRBD1 (6 bases). This CDR3 is 15 amino acids long. Trimming stripped 0 bases from V and 1 base from J, with 10 bases between. Germline V gene data show CDR1 as SGHRS and CDR2 as YFSETQ. CDR3 DNA: TGCGCCAGCAGCTTGGCGGACAGTGAGAACACTGAAGCTTTCTTT. As protein: CASSLADSENTEAFF.

This chain uses TRBV6-5 with TRBJ1-1; D is unclear. This CDR3 comprises 13 residues. CDR1 and CDR2 (germline): MNHEY, SVGAGI. With 4 bases removed from V and 5 bases from J, the gap between germline ends came to 11 bases. As DNA, the CDR3 is TGTGCCAGCAGTTCCTATTTTGGTACTGAAGCTTTCTTT. Protein sequence: CASSSYFGTEAFF.

This clone was counted a single time. The rearrangement joins TRBV4-1 to TRBJ2-7; 8 positions match TRBD1. Germline values: CDR1 MGHRA, CDR2 YSYEKL. This CDR3 spans 14 amino acids. V was pared by 4 bases and J by 4 bases, with 6 bases of the junction left unmatched. The CDR3 coding sequence is TGCGCCAGCAGCCGAGGACAGGGTTGGTACGAGCAGTACTTC. Amino acids: CASSRGQGWYEQYF.

This clone was detected a few times. The V gene is TRBV7-9, the J gene TRBJ1-6; D is possibly TRBD1 (6 bases). The CDR3 runs to 13 residues. Trimming pared 7 bases from V and 6 bases from J, leaving 10 bases between. Germline values: CDR1 SEHNR, CDR2 FQNEAQ (reference sequence). CDR3 sequence: CASTNRVNSPLHF. In nucleotides, the CDR3 is TGTGCCAGCACGAACAGGGTTAATTCACCCCTCCACTTT.

On this clone: Additional DNA sequences in this sample encode the identical CDR3. The gene calls are TRBV6-5 and TRBJ1-5, with D hard to call. Germline CDR1 reads MNHEY; CDR2 reads SVGAGI. Trimming took 0 bases from V and 6 from J, leaving 15 bases between them. This CDR3 is 16 amino acids long. DNA of the CDR3: TGTGCCAGCAGTTACTCCCGGACGGGAAACGGTCAGCCCCAGCATTTT. Its translation is CASSYSRTGNGQPQHF.

On this clone itself: Other DNA variants within this sample encode the same CDR3. J is TRBJ2-7 and V is TRBV9; D possibly corresponds to TRBD2 (5 bases). This CDR3 is built from 14 residues. V dropped 0 bases and J dropped 0 bases, with 7 bases sitting between them. Germline V gene sequence: CDR1 SGDLS, CDR2 YYNGEE. DNA of the CDR3: TGTGCCAGCAGCGTAGGGGGAGACTCCTACGAGCAGTACTTC. Encoded protein: CASSVGGDSYEQYF. Drawing the rest from reference TRBV9 and TRBJ2-7, the complete variable domain is DSGVTQTPKHLITATGQRVTLRCSPRSGDLSVYWYQQSLDQGLQFLIQYYNGEERAKGNILERFSAQQFPDLHSELNLSSLELGDSALYFCASSVGGDSYEQYFGPGTRLTVT.

The chain is built from TRBV5-8 and TRBJ1-4; weak D call: TRBD1 (5 bases). This CDR3 is built from 16 residues. Per the germline V gene, CDR1 is SGHTS and CDR2 is YDEGEE. V was cut by 4 bases and J by 4 bases, with 17 bases left in between. The CDR3, as DNA: TGTGCCAGCAGCCCACGGCCGGGGACCCTTAATGAAAAACTGTTTTTT. It specifies CASSPRPGTLNEKLFF. The whole variable domain, remainder taken from reference TRBV5-8 and TRBJ1-4, is EAGVTQSPTHLIKTRGQQATLRCSPISGHTSVYWYQQALGLGLQFLLWYDEGEERNRGNFPPRFSGRQFPNYSSELNVNALELEDSALYLCASSPRPGTLNEKLFFGSGTQLSVL.

The chain combines TRBV27 with TRBJ2-3, with a weak D call TRBD2 (6 bases). V was pared by 5 bases and J by 1 base, with 16 bases between. The germline CDR1 and CDR2 sequences are MNHEY and SMNVEV (reference sequence). The CDR3 has 16 amino acids. The DNA for the CDR3 is TGTGCCAGCAGTCTCTTTGGAGGGGAGGGCACAGATACGCAGTATTTT. This gives the protein CASSLFGGEGTDTQYF.

The rearrangement joins TRBV11-3 to TRBJ2-1, with D possibly TRBD1 on 6 matching bases. The CDR3 has 17 residues. Trimming left V 5 bases short and J 6 bases short, with 23 bases between. Looked up from germline, CDR1 is SGHNT and CDR2 is YENEEA. The CDR3 loop is CASSRVKTGLVVNEQFF. The CDR3 DNA follows: TGTGCCAGCAGCCGAGTGAAGACAGGCCTTGTGGTCAATGAGCAGTTCTTC.

The V and J genes are TRBV7-9 and TRBJ1-2; the D is unclear. The V gene lost 3 bases and the J gene lost 4 bases, with 21 bases spanning the gap. CDR1 is SEHNR and CDR2 is FQNEAQ in the germline V gene (reference sequence). CDR3 length equals 17 residues. CDR3 DNA: TGTGCCAGCAGCTTCCCTCTCGACAAGTACCCCTTCTATGGCTACACCTTC. Translating gives CASSFPLDKYPFYGYTF.

Details on this clone: The sample contains more than one DNA sequence encoding this CDR3. CDR3 nucleotide sequence: TGCGCCAGCAGGGGGGACAGGGCGGCGGGCTACGAGCAGTACTTC. Amino acid sequence: CASRGDRAAGYEQYF. J is TRBJ2-7 and V is TRBV5-1; 9 nucleotides line up with TRBD1. The CDR3 loop spans 15 amino acids. The germline V gene encodes CDR1 SGHRS and CDR2 YFSETQ. Trimming took 5 bases from V and 3 from J; bases not matched to a gene: 9. Full variable domain (outside the CDR3, taken from reference TRBV5-1 and TRBJ2-7): KAGVTQTPRYLIKTRGQQVTLSCSPISGHRSVSWYQQTPGQGLQFLFEYFSETQRNKGNFPGRFSGRQFSNSRSEMNVSTLELGDSALYLCASRGDRAAGYEQYFGPGTRLTVT.

The rearrangement joins TRBV5-6 to TRBJ2-1, with D maybe TRBD1 (6 bases). From germline, CDR1 is SGHDT and CDR2 YYEEEE. The V and J ends lost 4 bases and 0 bases respectively, with 14 bases between them. The CDR3 extends over 16 amino acids. CDR3: CASSRYRVSSYNEQFF. The CDR3 nucleotides read TGTGCCAGCAGCCGCTACAGGGTCAGCTCCTACAATGAGCAGTTCTTC.

This clone turned up a few times. The chain is built from TRBV10-1 and TRBJ2-1; 15 bases line up with TRBD2. Losses at the gene ends were 3 bases for V and 7 bases for J; bases not matched to a gene: 7. The length of the CDR3 is 17 residues. Germline loops: CDR1 WNHNN, CDR2 SYGVQD (reference sequence). CDR3 amino acids: CASSDSPGTSGRNEQFF. As DNA, the CDR3 is TGCGCCAGCAGTGACAGTCCCGGGACTAGCGGGAGGAATGAGCAGTTCTTC.

The rearrangement uses TRBV5-1 and TRBJ1-1; unclear D gene. V lost 0 bases and J 4 bases, leaving 13 bases between the germline ends. The CDR3 totals 15 residues. Germline V CDR1 and CDR2: SGHRS, YFSETQ. The CDR3 nucleotides read TGCGCCAGCAGCTTGGATTGGGGATCGGGCACTGAAGCTTTCTTT. This codes for CASSLDWGSGTEAFF. The variable domain in full, with the rest retrieved from reference TRBV5-1 and TRBJ1-1, is KAGVTQTPRYLIKTRGQQVTLSCSPISGHRSVSWYQQTPGQGLQFLFEYFSETQRNKGNFPGRFSGRQFSNSRSEMNVSTLELGDSALYLCASSLDWGSGTEAFFGQGTRLTVV.

DNA for the CDR3: TGTGCCAGCAGCGTAGCAGTGAATCCCTACGAGCAGTACTTC. Its protein product is CASSVAVNPYEQYF. The chain carries TRBV9 and TRBJ2-7; no definite D call. Germline values: CDR1 SGDLS, CDR2 YYNGEE. The CDR3 is 14 residues long. V lost 0 bases to trimming and J lost 2 bases, with 9 bases between them.

This rearrangement joins TRBV6-5 to TRBJ2-5, with TRBD2 matching over 11 bases. This CDR3 is 15 amino acids long. The germline CDR1 and CDR2 sequences are MNHEY and SVGAGI. Germline trimming cut 5 bases from V and 4 bases from J; bases unmatched to any gene: 6. DNA of the CDR3: TGTGCCAGCAGTATACTAGCGGGAGTTGGAGAGACCCAGTACTTC. Amino acid sequence: CASSILAGVGETQYF.

V usage is TRBV7-9 and J usage is TRBJ1-4; D remains unclear. Trimming left V 5 bases short and J 2 bases short, with 15 bases between. The CDR3 spans 16 residues. Germline CDR1 SEHNR, CDR2 FQNEAQ (reference sequence). The CDR3 is CASSPKFGGTNEKLFF. The CDR3 DNA sequence: TGTGCCAGCAGCCCCAAGTTCGGAGGGACTAATGAAAAACTGTTTTTT. Filled out from reference TRBV7-9 and TRBJ1-4, the complete variable domain reads DTGVSQNPRHKITKRGQNVTFRCDPISEHNRLYWYRQTLGQGPEFLTYFQNEAQLEKSRLLSDRFSAERPKGSFSTLEIQRTEQGDSAMYLCASSPKFGGTNEKLFFGSGTQLSVL.

CDR3 DNA: TGTGCCAGCAGCTTAGGGGGCTGGGGAGCCAGTCCAGATACGCAGTATTTT. Translated, it gives CASSLGGWGASPDTQYF. This chain links TRBV7-9 with TRBJ2-3, with D perhaps matching TRBD1 or TRBD2 (5 bases each). Germline V gene data show CDR1 as SEHNR and CDR2 as FQNEAQ (reference sequence). The CDR3 contains 17 residues. The V end was cut by 1 base, the J end by 4 bases, with 18 bases between.

The chain links TRBV29-1 to TRBJ2-3, with 10 bases lining up with TRBD1. Germline V gene data show CDR1 as SQVTM and CDR2 as ANQGSEA. J lost 4 bases, V lost 3 bases, and 4 bases had no gene match. The CDR3 runs to 14 residues. The CDR3 DNA reads as TGCAGCGTTGACTTGGGACAGGGGTCAGATACGCAGTATTTT. Protein sequence: CSVDLGQGSDTQYF.

The V call is TRBV10-3, the J call TRBJ2-3; no reliable D call. The germline V gene encodes CDR1 ENHRY and CDR2 SYGVKD. This CDR3 region has 13 residues. Trimming pared 6 bases from V and 5 bases from J, leaving 12 bases between. The CDR3 spells CAISDIGVDTQYF. Here the CDR3 DNA reads TGTGCCATCAGCGACATTGGGGTAGATACGCAGTATTTT.

CDR3 nucleotides: TGTGCCAGCAGTTTTAGGACAGTAGACTACACTGAAGCTTTCTTT. Its translation is CASSFRTVDYTEAFF. The V gene is TRBV28, the J gene TRBJ1-1, with D perhaps TRBD1 (6 bases). Germline CDR1 MDHEN, CDR2 SYDVKM. V shed 3 bases and J shed 3 bases, with 14 bases lying between them. The length of the CDR3 is 15 residues.

The chain has TRBV4-2 and TRBJ1-1; TRBD1 matches 7 bases. The CDR3 loop spans 16 amino acids. Trimming cost V 0 bases and J 1 base; bases outside gene matches: 5. CDR1 and CDR2 (germline): LGHNA, YNFKEQ. The DNA for the CDR3 is TGTGCCAGCAGCCAAGATAACCGACAGGGGAACACTGAAGCTTTCTTT. This sequence encodes CASSQDNRQGNTEAFF.

The CDR3 loop reads CATSHDSGSYNEQFF. CDR3 DNA: TGTGCCACCAGCCACGACTCGGGCTCCTACAATGAGCAGTTCTTC. The V gene is TRBV15, the J gene TRBJ2-1; D not resolved. Deletions cut 5 bases from V and 0 bases from J, with 11 bases between. Germline V gene lookup returns CDR1 LNHNV and CDR2 YYDKDF (reference sequence). The CDR3 totals 15 residues.